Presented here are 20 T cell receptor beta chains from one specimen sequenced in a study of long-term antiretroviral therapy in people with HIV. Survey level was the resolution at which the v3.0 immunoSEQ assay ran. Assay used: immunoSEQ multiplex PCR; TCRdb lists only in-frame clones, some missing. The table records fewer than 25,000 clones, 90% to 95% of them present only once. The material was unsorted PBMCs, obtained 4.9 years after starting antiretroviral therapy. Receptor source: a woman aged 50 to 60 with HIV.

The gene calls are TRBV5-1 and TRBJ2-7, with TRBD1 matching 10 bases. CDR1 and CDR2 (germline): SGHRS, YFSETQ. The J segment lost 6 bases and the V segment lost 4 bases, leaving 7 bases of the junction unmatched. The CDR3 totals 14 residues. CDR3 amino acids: CASSPPGQGPEQYF. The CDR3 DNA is TGCGCCAGCAGCCCCCCGGGACAGGGGCCCGAGCAGTACTTC.

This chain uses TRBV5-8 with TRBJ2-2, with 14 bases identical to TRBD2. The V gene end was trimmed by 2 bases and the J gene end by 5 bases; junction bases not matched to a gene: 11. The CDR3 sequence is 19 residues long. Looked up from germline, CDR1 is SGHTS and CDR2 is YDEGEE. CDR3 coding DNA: TGTGCCAGCAGCTTAGTCGGTTCGGGACTAGCGGGAGAAACCGGGGAGCTGTTTTTT. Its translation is CASSLVGSGLAGETGELFF.

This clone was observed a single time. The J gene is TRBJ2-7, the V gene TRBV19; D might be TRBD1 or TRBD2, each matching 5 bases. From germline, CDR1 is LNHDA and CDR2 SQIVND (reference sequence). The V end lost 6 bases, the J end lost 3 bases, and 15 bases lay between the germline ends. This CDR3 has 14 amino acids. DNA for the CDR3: TGTGCCAGTAGCCCAGGGAGTTCGGGCTACGAGCAGTACTTC. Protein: CASSPGSSGYEQYF.

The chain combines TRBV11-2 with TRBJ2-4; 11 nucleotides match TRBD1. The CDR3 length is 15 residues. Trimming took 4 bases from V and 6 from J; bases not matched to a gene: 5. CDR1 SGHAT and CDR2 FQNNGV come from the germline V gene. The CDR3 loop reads CASSSPGQGGNIQYF. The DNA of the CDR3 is TGTGCCAGCAGCTCCCCGGGACAGGGGGGAAACATTCAGTACTTC. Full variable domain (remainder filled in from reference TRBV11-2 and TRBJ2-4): EAGVAQSPRYKIIEKRQSVAFWCNPISGHATLYWYQQILGQGPKLLIQFQNNGVVDDSQLPKDRFSAERLKGVDSTLKIQPAKLEDSAVYLCASSSPGQGGNIQYFGAGTRLSVL.

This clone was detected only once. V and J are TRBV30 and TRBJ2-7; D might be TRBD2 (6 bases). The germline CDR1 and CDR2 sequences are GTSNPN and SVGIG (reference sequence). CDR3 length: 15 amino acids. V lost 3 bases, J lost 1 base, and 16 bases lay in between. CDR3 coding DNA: TGTGCCTGGAGCCGAGCGGAGGGCCCTTCCTACGAGCAGTACTTC. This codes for CAWSRAEGPSYEQYF.

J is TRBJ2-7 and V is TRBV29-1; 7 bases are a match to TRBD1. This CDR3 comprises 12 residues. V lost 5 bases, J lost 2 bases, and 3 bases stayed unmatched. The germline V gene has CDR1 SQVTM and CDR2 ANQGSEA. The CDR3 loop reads CSVQGVAYEQYF. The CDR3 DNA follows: TGCAGCGTTCAGGGGGTCGCCTACGAGCAGTACTTC.

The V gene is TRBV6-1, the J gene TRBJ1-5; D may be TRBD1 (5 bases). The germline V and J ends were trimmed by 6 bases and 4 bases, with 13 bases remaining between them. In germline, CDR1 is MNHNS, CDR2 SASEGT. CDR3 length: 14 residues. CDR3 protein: CASRDGTINQPQHF. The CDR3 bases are TGTGCCAGCAGGGACGGGACGATAAATCAGCCCCAGCATTTT.

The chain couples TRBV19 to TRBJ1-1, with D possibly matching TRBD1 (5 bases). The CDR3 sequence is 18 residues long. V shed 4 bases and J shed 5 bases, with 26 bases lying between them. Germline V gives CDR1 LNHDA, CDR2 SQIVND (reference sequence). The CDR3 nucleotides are TGTGCCAGTAGTACCCCCTCCAGTCACAGTGGGGGGGGGACTGAAGCTTTCTTT. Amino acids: CASSTPSSHSGGGTEAFF.

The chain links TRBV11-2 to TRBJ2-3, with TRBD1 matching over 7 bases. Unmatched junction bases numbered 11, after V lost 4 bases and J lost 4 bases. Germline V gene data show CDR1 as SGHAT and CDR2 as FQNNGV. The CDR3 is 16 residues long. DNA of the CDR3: TGTGCCAGCAGCTCCAGGGGGACGGACAGAGCAGATACGCAGTATTTT. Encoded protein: CASSSRGTDRADTQYF.

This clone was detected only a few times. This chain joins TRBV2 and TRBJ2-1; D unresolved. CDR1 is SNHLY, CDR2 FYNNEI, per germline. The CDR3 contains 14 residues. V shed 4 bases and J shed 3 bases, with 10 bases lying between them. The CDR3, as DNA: TGTGCCAGCAGTGGACGGAGTAGCTACAATGAGCAGTTCTTC. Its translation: CASSGRSSYNEQFF. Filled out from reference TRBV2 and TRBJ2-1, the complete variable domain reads EPEVTQTPSHQVTQMGQEVILRCVPISNHLYFYWYRQILGQKVEFLVSFYNNEISEKSEIFDDQFSVERPDGSNFTLKIRSTKLEDSAMYFCASSGRSSYNEQFFGPGTRLTVL.

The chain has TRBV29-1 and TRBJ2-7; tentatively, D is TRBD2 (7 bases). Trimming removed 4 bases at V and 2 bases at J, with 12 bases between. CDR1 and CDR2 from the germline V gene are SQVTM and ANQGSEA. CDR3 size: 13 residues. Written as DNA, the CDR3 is TGCAGCGTTGTTGGGGGGGCCCCCTACGAGCAGTACTTC. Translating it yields CSVVGGAPYEQYF.

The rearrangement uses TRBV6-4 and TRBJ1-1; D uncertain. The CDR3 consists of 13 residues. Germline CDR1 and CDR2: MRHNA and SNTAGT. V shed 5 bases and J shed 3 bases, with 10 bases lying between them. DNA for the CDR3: TGTGCCAGCAGTAGAAATTGGGACACTGAAGCTTTCTTT. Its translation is CASSRNWDTEAFF.

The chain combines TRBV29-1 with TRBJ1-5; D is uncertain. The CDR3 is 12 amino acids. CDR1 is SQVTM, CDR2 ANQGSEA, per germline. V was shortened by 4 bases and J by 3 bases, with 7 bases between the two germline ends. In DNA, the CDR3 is TGCAGCGTTGGAGACAACAATCAGCCCCAGCATTTT. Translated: CSVGDNNQPQHF.

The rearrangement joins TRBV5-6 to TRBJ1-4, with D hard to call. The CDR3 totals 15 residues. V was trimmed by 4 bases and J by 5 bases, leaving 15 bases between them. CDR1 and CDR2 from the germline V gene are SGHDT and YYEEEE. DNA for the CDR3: TGTGCCAGCAGCCGCTTCACCCGGACCAATGAAAAACTGTTTTTT. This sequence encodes CASSRFTRTNEKLFF.

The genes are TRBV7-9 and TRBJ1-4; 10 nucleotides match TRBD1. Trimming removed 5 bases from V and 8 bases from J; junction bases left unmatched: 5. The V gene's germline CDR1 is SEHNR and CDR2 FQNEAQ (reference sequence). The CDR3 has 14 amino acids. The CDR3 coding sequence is TGTGCCAGCAGCCCGGGACAGGGGATGGAAAAACTGTTTTTT. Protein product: CASSPGQGMEKLFF.

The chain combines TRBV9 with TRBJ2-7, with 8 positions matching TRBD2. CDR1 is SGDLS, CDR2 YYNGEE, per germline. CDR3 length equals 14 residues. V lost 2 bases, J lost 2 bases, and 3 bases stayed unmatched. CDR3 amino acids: CASSVSGIPYEQYF. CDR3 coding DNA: TGTGCCAGCAGCGTTAGCGGGATCCCCTACGAGCAGTACTTC.

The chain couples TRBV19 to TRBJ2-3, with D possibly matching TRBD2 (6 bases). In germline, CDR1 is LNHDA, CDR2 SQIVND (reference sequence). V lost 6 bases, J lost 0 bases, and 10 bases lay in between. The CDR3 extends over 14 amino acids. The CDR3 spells CASSLSGSTDTQYF. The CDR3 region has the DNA TGTGCCAGTAGCCTCAGCGGGAGCACAGATACGCAGTATTTT. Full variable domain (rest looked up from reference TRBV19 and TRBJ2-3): DGGITQSPKYLFRKEGQNVTLSCEQNLNHDAMYWYRQDPGQGLRLIYYSQIVNDFQKGDIAEGYSVSREKKESFPLTVTSAQKNPTAFYLCASSLSGSTDTQYFGPGTRLTVL.

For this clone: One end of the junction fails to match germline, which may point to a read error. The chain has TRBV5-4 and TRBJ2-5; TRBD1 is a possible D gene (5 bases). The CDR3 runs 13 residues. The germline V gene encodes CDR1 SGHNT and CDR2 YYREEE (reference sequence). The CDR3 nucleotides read TGTGCCAGCAGGTTGGACACACAGATTAGGAGCCACTTC. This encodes CASRLDTQIRSHF.

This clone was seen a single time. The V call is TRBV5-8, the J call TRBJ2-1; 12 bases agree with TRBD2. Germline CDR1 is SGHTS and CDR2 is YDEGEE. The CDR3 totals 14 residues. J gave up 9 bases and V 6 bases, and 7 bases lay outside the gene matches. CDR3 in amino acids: CASTLRGLAGEQFF. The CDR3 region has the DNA TGTGCCAGCACCCTGAGGGGACTAGCGGGTGAGCAGTTCTTC.

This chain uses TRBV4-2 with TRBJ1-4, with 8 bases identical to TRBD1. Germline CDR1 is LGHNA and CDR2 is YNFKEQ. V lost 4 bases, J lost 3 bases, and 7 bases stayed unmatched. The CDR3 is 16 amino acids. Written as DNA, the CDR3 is TGTGCCAGCAGCCCCGGGAGGACAGGGCCTAATGAAAAACTGTTTTTT. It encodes CASSPGRTGPNEKLFF.